Each of the 17 T cell receptor beta chains below was sequenced from the same sample in a study of blood T cell repertoires in COVID-19 (dated by TCRdb to 2020 to 2021). Libraries were prepared through the immunoSEQ multiplex PCR assay. TCRdb holds this immuneACCESS table with in-frame rearrangements only. Some clones are missing; in checked studies, unresolved V genes explain under half, and the rest has no known cause. The sample table contains about 150,000 clones; only one count was recorded for 70% to 85% of them. The leading ten clones occupy 0.63% of the sample. The sequenced material came from peripheral blood. The source of these receptors is a man in his fifties or sixties with COVID-19, enrolled during active disease.

CDR3 nucleotide sequence: TGTGCCACTATCGGGGCGGGAGGGCCTAACGAGCAGTACTTC. Its protein is CATIGAGGPNEQYF. This rearrangement joins TRBV2 to TRBJ2-7; 9 bases match TRBD2. V lost 10 bases, J lost 5 bases, and 12 bases stayed unmatched. Per germline, CDR1 SNHLY and CDR2 FYNNEI. The CDR3 is made up of 14 amino acids.

The rearrangement joins TRBV11-2 to TRBJ2-1; D may be TRBD2 (6 bases). V was trimmed by 3 bases and J by 2 bases, leaving 14 bases between them. Germline V gene data show CDR1 as SGHAT and CDR2 as FQNNGV. The CDR3 sequence is 16 residues long. This chain's CDR3 is CASSFLYGSAYNEQFF. DNA of the CDR3: TGTGCCAGCAGCTTCTTATACGGGAGTGCCTACAATGAGCAGTTCTTC.

The rearrangement joins TRBV28 to TRBJ2-5, with 8 bases matching TRBD2. The DNA end favors TRBJ2-7, so the J call may be wrong. Germline CDR1 is MDHEN and CDR2 is SYDVKM. The length of the CDR3 is 14 residues. The CDR3 DNA reads as TGTGCCAGCAGTCGACTAGCGACCACCTACGAGCAGTACTTC. This encodes CASSRLATTYEQYF.

The chain recombines TRBV5-4 with TRBJ1-1; D not resolved. Trimming removed 7 bases from V and 5 bases from J, with 12 bases in between. Germline CDR1 SGHNT, CDR2 YYREEE (reference sequence). The CDR3 is 12 amino acids. The DNA of the CDR3 is TGTGCCAGCGGGCCGGGGTCGACTGAAGCTTTCTTT. This sequence encodes CASGPGSTEAFF.

The chain carries TRBV5-5 and TRBJ2-5; 9 nucleotides agree with TRBD2. The CDR3 runs 14 residues. V shed 5 bases, J shed 5 bases, and the junction held 7 bases outside the gene matches. Germline CDR1 and CDR2: SGHKS and YYEKEE (reference sequence). The CDR3 nucleotides are TGTGCCAGCAGGGAGCGGGGGGCCCATGAGACCCAGTACTTC. Protein: CASRERGAHETQYF.

The gene calls are TRBV2 and TRBJ1-5; 10 nucleotides agree with TRBD1. Germline CDR1 and CDR2: SNHLY and FYNNEI. The CDR3 is 18 residues long. The V and J ends lost 8 bases and 1 base, in that order; junction bases with no gene match: 14. CDR3: CASEGVGQGVMSNQPQHF. The DNA for the CDR3 is TGTGCCAGCGAGGGTGTCGGACAGGGGGTTATGAGCAATCAGCCCCAGCATTTT.

This clone was found once. The chain combines TRBV5-5 with TRBJ2-5; 8 bases are a match to TRBD2. This CDR3 contains 16 residues. The germline V gene has CDR1 SGHKS and CDR2 YYEKEE (reference sequence). After removal of 7 bases from V and 5 bases from J, the junction contained 16 bases not matched to a gene. The DNA for the CDR3 is TGTGCCAGCCGCCCCCAAGCGGGGGCCCTGGGGGAGACCCAGTACTTC. Protein: CASRPQAGALGETQYF.

This sequence joins TRBV6-6 and TRBJ2-1; 8 bases agree with TRBD2. The CDR3 is 13 amino acids. The V and J ends lost 7 bases and 6 bases, in that order; junction bases with no gene match: 5. Germline V gene data show CDR1 as MNHNY and CDR2 as SVGAGI (reference sequence). CDR3 coding DNA: TGTGCCAGCACCGGACTAGCCGGCAATGAGCAGTTCTTC. Its translation is CASTGLAGNEQFF.

The chain is built from TRBV3-1 (or the pseudogene TRBV3-2) and TRBJ2-3, with 9 bases that match TRBD2. The CDR3 consists of 17 residues. V gave up 0 bases and J gave up 7 bases; unmatched junction bases: 11. The germline V gene has CDR1 LGHDT and CDR2 YNNKEL (reference sequence). The CDR3 coding sequence is TGTGCCAGCAGCCAAGATCTTTCGGCGGGGGGGATAAATACGCAGTATTTT. Protein product: CASSQDLSAGGINTQYF.

V is TRBV6-5 and J is TRBJ2-3, with 8 bases identical to TRBD1. The germline gives CDR1 MNHEY, CDR2 SVGAGI. The V and J ends lost 4 bases and 5 bases, in that order; junction bases with no gene match: 5. The length of the CDR3 is 14 residues. This CDR3 is CASSSGGIKDTQYF. In DNA form, the CDR3 reads TGTGCCAGCAGTTCAGGGGGCATTAAAGATACGCAGTATTTT.

The chain is built from TRBV4-1 and TRBJ1-5, with D perhaps TRBD1 (5 bases). CDR1 is MGHRA, CDR2 YSYEKL, per germline. V dropped 1 base and J dropped 5 bases, with 15 bases sitting between them. This CDR3 has 16 residues. The CDR3 region is CASSQGQGGWYQPQHF. CDR3 nucleotide sequence: TGCGCCAGCAGCCAAGGGCAGGGTGGTTGGTATCAGCCCCAGCATTTT.

This sequence joins TRBV28 and TRBJ1-6, with 7 bases lining up with TRBD1. CDR3 length: 16 residues. The junction had 11 bases not matched to a gene; V was cut back by 3 bases and J by 9 bases. Germline V CDR1 and CDR2: MDHEN, SYDVKM. The CDR3 nucleotides read TGTGCCAGCAGTTTGGGGACCGGGACAGTTGCTTCACCCCTCCACTTT. Protein: CASSLGTGTVASPLHF.

The table lists this clone with a count of one. V usage is TRBV9 and J usage is TRBJ2-1; D might be TRBD2 (6 bases). The CDR3 length is 15 residues. V dropped 2 bases and J dropped 6 bases, with 15 bases sitting between them. Germline CDR1 reads SGDLS; CDR2 reads YYNGEE. Here the CDR3 DNA reads TGTGCCAGCAGCGTGGAGGGCTATAGGGGCAATGAGCAGTTCTTC. Amino acid sequence: CASSVEGYRGNEQFF. The complete variable domain, with remaining parts taken from reference TRBV9 and TRBJ2-1, reads DSGVTQTPKHLITATGQRVTLRCSPRSGDLSVYWYQQSLDQGLQFLIQYYNGEERAKGNILERFSAQQFPDLHSELNLSSLELGDSALYFCASSVEGYRGNEQFFGPGTRLTVL.

The rearrangement links TRBV4-2 to TRBJ2-1; 8 nucleotides agree with TRBD2. The germline gives CDR1 LGHNA, CDR2 YNFKEQ. CDR3 length: 16 amino acids. The V and J ends lost 4 bases and 7 bases, in that order; junction bases with no gene match: 12. CDR3 DNA: TGTGCCAGCAGCCTCGATCTCGGGGGGGCCAAAAATGAGCAGTTCTTC. Its translation is CASSLDLGGAKNEQFF.

A few counts support this clone. The rearrangement joins TRBV4-3 to TRBJ1-2; possibly TRBD1 for D (6 bases). V was shortened by 1 base and J by 2 bases, with 8 bases between the two germline ends. The germline gives CDR1 LGHNA, CDR2 YSLEER. CDR3 length: 14 residues. This CDR3 is CASSQGTDNYGYTF. In DNA, the CDR3 is TGCGCCAGCAGCCAAGGGACAGACAACTATGGCTACACCTTC.

V usage is TRBV25-1 and J usage is TRBJ2-1, with TRBD1 matching 10 bases. Trimming removed 1 base from V and 6 bases from J; junction bases left unmatched: 9. Per germline, CDR1 MGHDK and CDR2 SYGVNS. The CDR3 is 17 amino acids. CDR3 sequence: CASSESRWGTGANEQFF. The CDR3 nucleotides read TGTGCCAGCAGTGAATCCAGGTGGGGGACAGGGGCCAATGAGCAGTTCTTC. The variable domain in full, with the rest retrieved from reference TRBV25-1 and TRBJ2-1, is EADIYQTPRYLVIGTGKKITLECSQTMGHDKMYWYQQDPGMELHLIHYSYGVNSTEKGDLSSESTVSRIRTEHFPLTLESARPSHTSQYLCASSESRWGTGANEQFFGPGTRLTVL.

The chain carries TRBV9 and TRBJ1-6, with 10 bases fitting TRBD1. The CDR3 is 14 amino acids. The junction had 1 base not matched to a gene; V was cut back by 2 bases and J by 8 bases. Germline values: CDR1 SGDLS, CDR2 YYNGEE. The CDR3 sequence: CASSVTGGDSPLHF. CDR3 sequence (DNA): TGTGCCAGCAGCGTGACAGGGGGCGATTCACCCCTCCACTTT.